The clone carrying this T cell receptor beta chain was detected only once. According to the study, genomic DNA was the template for TCR beta VDJ and CDR3 profiling. Using its own MiXCR run on the reads, TCRdb lists one record per CDR3 protein. The sample gives fewer than 70,000 distinct CDR3 sequences, 45% to 55% of which show up once; about 8% is in the top ten. This entry belongs to a study of CD8+CD57+ T cells in acquired aplastic anemia. This CDR3 spans 13 amino acids. The V segment lost 6 bases and the J segment 7 bases; nucleotides outside the gene matches: 11. Looked up from germline, CDR1 is DFQATT and CDR2 is SNEGSKA (reference sequence).

The sample consisted of sorted CD4+, CD8+, or CD8+CD57+ T cells (not recorded which) from PBMCs. The chain is built from TRBV20-1 and TRBJ1-2; 7 nucleotides agree with TRBD1. This TCR was sampled from a human donor in good health, serving as a control. CDR3 in DNA: TGCAGTGCCCAAGACAGGGAGTGGAGTGGCTACACCTTC. It yields the protein CSAQDREWSGYTF.